These 12 T cell receptor beta chains were all obtained from the same sample, sequenced in a study of graft-versus-host responses after intestinal transplantation. Libraries were prepared by immunoSEQ multiplex PCR; TCRdb keeps only in-frame clonotypes and omits some of them. The sample records approximately 100,000 clones, approximately 85% being singletons. Sequences were derived from PBMCs, sampled 255 days after intestinal transplant. Receptors originate from a human patient who received an intestinal transplant, so some T cells may come from the graft donor.

The gene calls are TRBV18 and TRBJ1-2; 7 bases match TRBD1. The V gene's germline CDR1 is KGHSH and CDR2 LQKENI. The CDR3 has 13 amino acids. Trimming cost V 6 bases and J 9 bases; bases outside gene matches: 10. CDR3 sequence reads: CASSHRQGLSYTF. The CDR3 nucleotides are TGTGCCAGCTCTCACAGACAGGGTTTGAGCTACACCTTC. The complete variable domain, with remaining parts taken from reference TRBV18 and TRBJ1-2, reads NAGVMQNPRHLVRRRGQEARLRCSPMKGHSHVYWYRQLPEEGLKFMVYLQKENIIDESGMPKERFSAEFPKEGPSILRIQQVVRGDSAAYFCASSHRQGLSYTFGSGTRLTVV.

V gene TRBV28 combines with J gene TRBJ2-7; 8 positions agree with TRBD2. J was trimmed by 2 bases and V by 3 bases; bases with no gene match: 6. The CDR3 loop spans 15 amino acids. The germline V gene encodes CDR1 MDHEN and CDR2 SYDVKM. The CDR3: CASSFPREGPYEQYF. CDR3 sequence (DNA): TGTGCCAGCAGTTTCCCCCGGGAGGGTCCCTACGAGCAGTACTTC.

The chain joins TRBV19 to TRBJ1-1, with 9 bases aligning to TRBD1. Germline V gene data show CDR1 as LNHDA and CDR2 as SQIVND (reference sequence). V lost 7 bases to trimming and J lost 5 bases; unmatched junction nucleotides: 8. The CDR3 loop spans 14 amino acids. The CDR3 coding sequence is TGTGCCAGTACCCTACAGGGGGCGGGGACTGAAGCTTTCTTT. It encodes CASTLQGAGTEAFF.

The chain joins TRBV2 to TRBJ2-5; D may be TRBD2 (7 bases). Germline V gives CDR1 SNHLY, CDR2 FYNNEI. The CDR3 has 13 amino acids. V lost 8 bases to trimming and J lost 5 bases, with 15 bases between them. CDR3 coding DNA: TGTGCCAGCGGTGGGGGGGCGGACGAGACCCAGTACTTC. This codes for CASGGGADETQYF.

As DNA, the CDR3 is TGCGCCAGCGTACGGGGGGGACTAGCGGGAGTAAGTAATGAGCAGTTCTTC. Translation gives CASVRGGLAGVSNEQFF. The gene calls are TRBV10-2 and TRBJ2-1, with 14 bases aligning to TRBD2. CDR1 and CDR2 from the germline V gene are WSHSY and SAAADI. V was clipped by 8 bases and J by 7 bases; unmatched bases: 13. The CDR3 covers 17 residues.

CDR3 in amino acids: CASSGGRVHNSPLHF. CDR3 bases: TGTGCCAGCAGTGGAGGACGCGTCCATAATTCACCCCTCCACTTT. The chain recombines TRBV25-1 with TRBJ1-6; D is unresolved. The V end was cut by 4 bases, the J end by 5 bases, with 12 bases between. The germline V gene encodes CDR1 MGHDK and CDR2 SYGVNS. The CDR3 covers 15 residues.

This clone was counted a single time. The chain uses TRBV9 and TRBJ1-3; D perhaps matches TRBD1 (5 bases). The CDR3 length is 14 residues. The V end lost 4 bases, the J end lost 4 bases, and 12 bases lay between the germline ends. Germline V gene data show CDR1 as SGDLS and CDR2 as YYNGEE. The CDR3 DNA is TGTGCCAGCAGCCTCCGAGGGGTCGGAAACACCATATATTTT. It encodes CASSLRGVGNTIYF.

The genes are TRBV2 and TRBJ1-5; tentatively, D is TRBD1 (6 bases). This CDR3 spans 15 amino acids. Germline V gives CDR1 SNHLY, CDR2 FYNNEI. V lost 8 bases and J lost 5, with 19 bases in between. The DNA of the CDR3 is TGTGCCAGCTCTAACAGGGTCGGGCAGCATCAGCCCCAGCATTTT. This codes for CASSNRVGQHQPQHF.

The J gene is TRBJ2-2, the V gene TRBV7-2, with D hard to call. CDR3 size: 16 residues. The germline V and J ends were trimmed by 1 base and 0 bases, with 9 bases remaining between them. Germline V gene lookup returns CDR1 SGHTA and CDR2 FQGNSA. CDR3 residues: CASSLDHPANTGELFF. The CDR3 DNA reads as TGTGCCAGCAGCTTAGATCATCCAGCGAACACCGGGGAGCTGTTTTTT.

The rearrangement uses TRBV5-1 and TRBJ2-5, with 11 bases aligning to TRBD2. Germline loops: CDR1 SGHRS, CDR2 YFSETQ. The CDR3 length is 15 residues. The V segment lost 3 bases and the J segment 11 bases; nucleotides outside the gene matches: 12. The CDR3 is CASSSTSGRTEEQYF. The DNA for the CDR3 is TGCGCCAGCAGCTCTACTAGCGGGAGAACAGAGGAGCAGTACTTC.

V is TRBV29-1 and J is TRBJ2-2; tentatively, D is TRBD1 or TRBD2 (5 bases each). V lost 6 bases to trimming and J lost 0 bases, with 14 bases between them. The CDR3 extends over 15 amino acids. Germline CDR1 and CDR2: SQVTM and ANQGSEA. The CDR3 loop is CSVGTGDTNTGELFF. The CDR3 DNA sequence: TGCAGCGTGGGGACCGGCGATACGAACACCGGGGAGCTGTTTTTT.

Concerning this clone itself: The junction and the germline gene differ at one end; a read error may be behind it. The V and J genes are TRBV6-6 and TRBJ2-4, with a tentative D call TRBD2 (5 bases). Germline V gene sequence: CDR1 MNHNY, CDR2 SVGAGI (reference sequence). CDR3 length: 14 residues. DNA of the CDR3: TGTGCCAGCACTTACGGGAAGGGTGAAAACATTCAGTACTTC. Residues: CASTYGKGENIQYF.